This T cell receptor beta chain comes out of a study of cytomegalovirus exposure and HLA in healthy donors. Some clones are missing from TCRdb's copy, which holds only in-frame ones; the method was immunoSEQ multiplex PCR. The sample lists tens of thousands of clones, approximately 94% occurring once. To note about this clone: Its antigen is not identified.

Study-level points and caveats: Cytomegalovirus association was listed for 164 TCR beta chains.

Germline CDR1 and CDR2: SGDLS and YYNGEE. V was clipped by 0 bases and J by 3 bases; unmatched bases: 9. CDR3 length equals 16 residues. This TCR was sampled from a man in his late teens or twenties in good health and CMV-seropositive. Sequencing used PBMCs. V gene TRBV9 combines with J gene TRBJ2-7; TRBD1 agrees at 7 bases. The CDR3 sequence: CASSVGPPGGGYEQYF. The CDR3 bases are TGTGCCAGCAGCGTAGGGCCCCCAGGGGGTGGCTACGAGCAGTACTTC.